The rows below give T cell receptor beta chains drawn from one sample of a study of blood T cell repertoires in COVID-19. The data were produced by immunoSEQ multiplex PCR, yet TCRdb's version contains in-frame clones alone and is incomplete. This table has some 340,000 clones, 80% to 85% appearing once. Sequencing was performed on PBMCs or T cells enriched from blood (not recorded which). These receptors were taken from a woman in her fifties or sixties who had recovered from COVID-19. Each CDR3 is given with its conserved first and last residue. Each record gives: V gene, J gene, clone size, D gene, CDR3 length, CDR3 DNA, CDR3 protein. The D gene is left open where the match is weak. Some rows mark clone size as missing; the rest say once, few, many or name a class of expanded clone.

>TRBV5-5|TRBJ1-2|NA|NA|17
TGTGCCAGCAGCTTGGGAGCAGGACTAACTACTCTCTATGGCTACACCTTC
CASSLGAGLTTLYGYTF
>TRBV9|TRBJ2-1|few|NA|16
TGTGCCAGCAGCGTTCTAGGGTGGGGAGTTAACAATGAGCAGTTCTTC
CASSVLGWGVNNEQFF
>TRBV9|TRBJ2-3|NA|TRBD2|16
TGTGCCAGCAGCCCAACCTCAACGGGAGGGACAGATACGCAGTATTTT
CASSPTSTGGTDTQYF
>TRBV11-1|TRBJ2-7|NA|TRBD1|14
TGTGCCAGCAGCAGCCGGGACAGGAGAAGCGAGCAGTACTTC
CASSSRDRRSEQYF
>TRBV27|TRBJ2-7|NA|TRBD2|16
TGTGCCAGCAGTCCGGGGACTAGCGCACACCGTCCCGGGCAGTACTTC
CASSPGTSAHRPGQYF
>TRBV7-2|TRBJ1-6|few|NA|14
TGTGCCAGCAGCTTTTATACGGATAATTCACCCCTCCACTTT
CASSFYTDNSPLHF
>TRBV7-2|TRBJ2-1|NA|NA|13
TGTGCCAGCAGCCCTCTAGCTGGCAATGAGCAGTTCTTC
CASSPLAGNEQFF
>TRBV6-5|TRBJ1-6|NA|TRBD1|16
TGTGCCAGCAGTTACTTGGTGACAGGGGGCCTTTCACCCCTCCACTTT
CASSYLVTGGLSPLHF
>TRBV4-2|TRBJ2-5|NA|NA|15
TGTGCCAGCAGCCAACCGGGTATCCAGCAAGAGACCCAGTACTTC
CASSQPGIQQETQYF
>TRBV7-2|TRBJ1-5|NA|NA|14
TGTGCCAGCAGCCTCTCGCCAGGGCCCCAGCCCCAGCATTTT
CASSLSPGPQPQHF
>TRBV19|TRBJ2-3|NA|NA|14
TGTGCCAGTAGTATGTACAGCTACACAGATACGCAGTATTTT
CASSMYSYTDTQYF
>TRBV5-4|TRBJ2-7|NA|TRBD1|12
TGTGCCAGCAGTAGGGACAGTCGGGAGCAGTACTTC
CASSRDSREQYF
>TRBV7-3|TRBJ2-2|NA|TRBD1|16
TGTGCCAGCAGCTTAAATTCGCCAGGGGGAACCGGGGAGCTGTTTTTT
CASSLNSPGGTGELFF
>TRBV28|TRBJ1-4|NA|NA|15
TGTGCCAGCAGTTTGTTGACAGCAACTAATGAAAAACTGTTTTTT
CASSLLTATNEKLFF
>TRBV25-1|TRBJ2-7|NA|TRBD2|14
TGTGCCAGCAGTGTCGCGGGAGCTGAATACGAGCAGTACTTC
CASSVAGAEYEQYF
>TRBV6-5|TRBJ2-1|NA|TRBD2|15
TGTGCCAGCAGTACCGGGACTAATACCTACAATGAGCAGTTCTTC
CASSTGTNTYNEQFF
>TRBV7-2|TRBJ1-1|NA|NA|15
TGTGCCAGCAGCTTAGAAACAGGGCCATACACTGAAGCTTTCTTT
CASSLETGPYTEAFF
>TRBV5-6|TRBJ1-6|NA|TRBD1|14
TGTGCCAGCAGCTCGACAGGGCCAGATTCACCCCTCCACTTT
CASSSTGPDSPLHF
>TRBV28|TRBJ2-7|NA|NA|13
TGTGCCATCACCGGAGACCGATCCTACGAGCAGTACTTC
CAITGDRSYEQYF
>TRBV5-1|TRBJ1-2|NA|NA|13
TGCGCCAGCAGCACCACAGGAGATTATGGCTACACCTTC
CASSTTGDYGYTF
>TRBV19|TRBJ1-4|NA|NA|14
TGTGCCAGTCGGACTCGAGGGTCTAATGAAAAACTGTTTTTT
CASRTRGSNEKLFF
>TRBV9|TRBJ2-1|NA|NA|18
TGTGCCAGCAGCGTAGGTCAGGGTCCAGTCCCCTCCTACAATGAGCAGTTCTTC
CASSVGQGPVPSYNEQFF
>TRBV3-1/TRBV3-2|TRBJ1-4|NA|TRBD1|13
TGTGCCAGCAGCCAGGGACAGACAAAAAAACTGTTTTTT
CASSQGQTKKLFF
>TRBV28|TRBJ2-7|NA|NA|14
TGTGCCAGCAGCAAAACAGGAACCACCTACGAGCAGTACTTC
CASSKTGTTYEQYF
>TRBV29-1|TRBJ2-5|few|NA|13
TGCAGCGTTGCGCGGACAGCGCAAGAGACCCAGTACTTC
CSVARTAQETQYF
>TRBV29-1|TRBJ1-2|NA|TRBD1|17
TGCAGCGTTGATTTTATGTCGGGGGACAGGGTAAACTATGGCTACACCTTC
CSVDFMSGDRVNYGYTF
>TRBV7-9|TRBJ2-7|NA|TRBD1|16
TGTGCCAGCAGCCTTCCCCAGGGGGAAACCTCCTACGAGCAGTACTTC
CASSLPQGETSYEQYF
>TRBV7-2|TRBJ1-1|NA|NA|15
TGTGCCAGCAGCTTAGGATTGGGGCAGAACACTGAAGCTTTCTTT
CASSLGLGQNTEAFF
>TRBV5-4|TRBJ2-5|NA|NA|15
TGTGCCAGCAGCTTGGCCCCATTCACGGGAGAGACCCAGTACTTC
CASSLAPFTGETQYF
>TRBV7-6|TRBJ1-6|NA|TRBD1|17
TGTGCCAGCAGCTTAGACTACCCGGGACAGGGTAATTCACCCCTCCACTTT
CASSLDYPGQGNSPLHF
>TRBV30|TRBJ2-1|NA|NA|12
TGTGCCTGGACCCGCGGGGCATATGAGCAGTTCTTC
CAWTRGAYEQFF
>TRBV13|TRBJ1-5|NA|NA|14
TGTGCCAGCAGCTTCGGGGTTGGAAATCAGCCCCAGCATTTT
CASSFGVGNQPQHF
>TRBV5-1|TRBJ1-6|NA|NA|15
TGCGCCAGCAGCTTCACAGGGACGGATAATTCACCCCTCCACTTT
CASSFTGTDNSPLHF
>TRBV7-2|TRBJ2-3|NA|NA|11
TGTGCCAGCACCGGCACAGATACGCAGTATTTT
CASTGTDTQYF
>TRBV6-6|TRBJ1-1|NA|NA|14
TGTGCCAGCAGTTACAGGCCAGGGGACACTGAAGCTTTCTTT
CASSYRPGDTEAFF
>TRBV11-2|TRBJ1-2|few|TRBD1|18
TGTGCCAGCAGCTCCATCCAAAACCCGGGACAGGAGGCATATGGCTACACCTTC
CASSSIQNPGQEAYGYTF
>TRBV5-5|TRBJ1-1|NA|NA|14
TGTGCCAGCAGCTTTGGTCCCGAGCGGACTGAAGCTTTCTTT
CASSFGPERTEAFF